Listed below are T cell receptor beta chains from one sample, sequenced in a study of CD8+ T cells in alopecia areata. Libraries were prepared by immunoSEQ multiplex PCR; TCRdb keeps only in-frame clonotypes and omits some of them. Among 150,000 to 190,000 clones listed, about 51% were seen once. Sequenced material: CD8+ T cells sorted from blood, taken at week 0. All receptors come from a human donor with alopecia areata. Both conserved end residues are part of each CDR3. A D gene is named only where the DNA matches it firmly. Clone size is shown for a subset of rows, as once, few, many or a class of expanded clone.

V gene: TRBV15
clone size: -
J gene: TRBJ2-2
D gene: -
CDR3 protein: CATSRGTAEVNTGELFF
CDR3 DNA: TGTGCCACCAGCAGAGGTACCGCCGAAGTGAACACCGGGGAGCTGTTTTTT

V gene: TRBV2
clone size: -
J gene: TRBJ2-5
D gene: -
CDR3 protein: CASSEWTAETQYF
CDR3 DNA: TGTGCCAGCAGTGAATGGACGGCGGAGACCCAGTACTTC

V gene: TRBV30
clone size: few
J gene: TRBJ1-1
D gene: TRBD1
CDR3 protein: CAWSLGQGTEAFF
CDR3 DNA: TGTGCCTGGAGTTTGGGACAGGGCACTGAAGCTTTCTTT

V gene: TRBV7-2
clone size: -
J gene: TRBJ1-6
D gene: -
CDR3 protein: CASSPAGGRRNSPLHF
CDR3 DNA: TGTGCCAGCAGCCCAGCGGGGGGCAGGAGAAATTCACCCCTCCACTTT

V gene: TRBV5-6
clone size: -
J gene: TRBJ2-1
D gene: -
CDR3 protein: CASSQSDNEQFF
CDR3 DNA: TGTGCCAGCAGCCAGTCCGACAATGAGCAGTTCTTC

V gene: TRBV10-3
clone size: -
J gene: TRBJ2-3
D gene: -
CDR3 protein: CAISVAARRTDTQYF
CDR3 DNA: TGTGCCATCAGCGTAGCGGCCCGGAGAACAGATACGCAGTATTTT

V gene: TRBV27
clone size: once
J gene: TRBJ2-7
D gene: TRBD1
CDR3 protein: CASTPGPGDSYEQYF
CDR3 DNA: TGTGCCAGCACCCCCGGCCCAGGGGACAGCTACGAGCAGTACTTC

V gene: TRBV4-3
clone size: few
J gene: TRBJ2-4
D gene: -
CDR3 protein: CASSQTRQRNIQYF
CDR3 DNA: TGCGCCAGCAGCCAAACGAGACAGCGAAACATTCAGTACTTC

V gene: TRBV23-1
clone size: -
J gene: TRBJ1-5
D gene: TRBD1
CDR3 protein: CASSQFYTGDNQPQHF
CDR3 DNA: TGCGCCAGCAGTCAATTTTACACAGGGGATAATCAGCCCCAGCATTTT

V gene: TRBV4-3
clone size: few
J gene: TRBJ1-1
D gene: TRBD1
CDR3 protein: CASSLSFGQGAGTEAFF
CDR3 DNA: TGCGCCAGCAGCCTCTCATTCGGTCAGGGGGCTGGTACTGAAGCTTTCTTT

V gene: TRBV11-2
clone size: -
J gene: TRBJ1-1
D gene: TRBD1
CDR3 protein: CASSSGQALGGTEAFF
CDR3 DNA: TGTGCCAGCAGCTCGGGACAGGCCCTTGGGGGCACTGAAGCTTTCTTT

V gene: TRBV19
clone size: -
J gene: TRBJ2-3
D gene: -
CDR3 protein: CASRKWEEGPDTQYF
CDR3 DNA: TGTGCCAGTAGGAAATGGGAGGAGGGCCCAGATACGCAGTATTTT

V gene: TRBV13
clone size: -
J gene: TRBJ2-1
D gene: TRBD1
CDR3 protein: CASSPQGQGQGNEQFF
CDR3 DNA: TGTGCCAGCAGCCCGCAAGGACAGGGTCAGGGCAATGAGCAGTTCTTC

V gene: TRBV30
clone size: once
J gene: TRBJ2-2
D gene: -
CDR3 protein: CAWKDTGELFF
CDR3 DNA: TGTGCCTGGAAAGACACCGGGGAGCTGTTTTTT

V gene: TRBV13
clone size: -
J gene: TRBJ1-2
D gene: -
CDR3 protein: CASSLAGANYGYTF
CDR3 DNA: TGTGCCAGCAGCTTAGCCGGGGCCAACTATGGCTACACCTTC

V gene: TRBV20-1
clone size: -
J gene: TRBJ1-1
D gene: -
CDR3 protein: CSARQGTEAFF
CDR3 DNA: TGCAGTGCTAGACAGGGCACTGAAGCTTTCTTT

V gene: TRBV29-1
clone size: -
J gene: TRBJ2-1
D gene: TRBD2
CDR3 protein: CSLWTSVNEQFF
CDR3 DNA: TGCAGCCTCTGGACTAGCGTAAATGAGCAGTTCTTC

V gene: TRBV12-5
clone size: -
J gene: TRBJ1-1
D gene: TRBD1
CDR3 protein: CASEPGGVGTEAFF
CDR3 DNA: TGTGCTAGTGAACCAGGGGGCGTCGGCACTGAAGCTTTCTTT

V gene: TRBV7-3
clone size: once
J gene: TRBJ2-1
D gene: -
CDR3 protein: CASSYVGDPNEQFF
CDR3 DNA: TGTGCCAGCAGTTACGTGGGGGACCCCAATGAGCAGTTCTTC

V gene: TRBV27
clone size: -
J gene: TRBJ1-2
D gene: -
CDR3 protein: CATRTAYGYTF
CDR3 DNA: TGTGCCACGCGGACAGCCTATGGCTACACCTTC

V gene: TRBV15
clone size: -
J gene: TRBJ2-3
D gene: -
CDR3 protein: CATSRSDTQYF
CDR3 DNA: TGTGCCACCAGCAGGAGTGATACGCAGTATTTT

V gene: TRBV11-2
clone size: -
J gene: TRBJ1-1
D gene: -
CDR3 protein: CASSLGRANTEAFF
CDR3 DNA: TGTGCCAGCAGCTTAGGCAGGGCGAACACTGAAGCTTTCTTT

V gene: TRBV15
clone size: many
J gene: TRBJ2-4
D gene: TRBD1
CDR3 protein: CATSRAQGQNIQYF
CDR3 DNA: TGTGCCACCAGCAGAGCACAGGGGCAGAACATTCAGTACTTC

V gene: TRBV14
clone size: -
J gene: TRBJ2-2
D gene: -
CDR3 protein: CASSLTENTGELFF
CDR3 DNA: TGTGCCAGCAGCCTCACAGAGAACACCGGGGAGCTGTTTTTT

V gene: TRBV4-3
clone size: -
J gene: TRBJ2-7
D gene: -
CDR3 protein: CASSQDASGSYEQYF
CDR3 DNA: TGCGCCAGCAGCCAAGATGCATCCGGGTCCTACGAGCAGTACTTC

V gene: TRBV27
clone size: -
J gene: TRBJ1-1
D gene: -
CDR3 protein: CASSLVLNTEAFF
CDR3 DNA: TGTGCCAGCAGTTTAGTTCTGAACACTGAAGCTTTCTTT

V gene: TRBV27
clone size: -
J gene: TRBJ2-3
D gene: TRBD2
CDR3 protein: CASMTSGGTDTQYF
CDR3 DNA: TGTGCCAGCATGACTAGCGGCGGCACAGATACGCAGTATTTT

V gene: TRBV11-2
clone size: -
J gene: TRBJ2-1
D gene: TRBD1
CDR3 protein: CASSPRTGDNEQFF
CDR3 DNA: TGTGCCAGCAGCCCCAGGACAGGGGACAATGAGCAGTTCTTC